These 27 T cell receptor beta chains were sequenced from one sample in a study of radiotherapy plus CTLA-4 blockade in lung cancer (dated by TCRdb to the late 2010s). Library prep was done by the immunoSEQ multiplex PCR assay. Drawn from immuneACCESS, this table holds only the in-frame rearrangements with V and J called that TCRdb kept. Clones are partly lost; checked studies trace under half to an unresolved V gene and leave the rest unexplained. This sample is represented by roughly 88,000 clones; about 83% of them were singletons. Together, the top ten hold around 0.79% of the sample. Source: peripheral blood, taken from a patient treated with radiotherapy plus ipilimumab. The source is a human donor with non-small cell lung cancer who had stable disease on radiotherapy plus ipilimumab.

J is TRBJ1-6 and V is TRBV7-2, with a possible D match to TRBD1 (5 bases). V shed 5 bases and J shed 8 bases, with 16 bases lying between them. The CDR3 totals 15 residues. Germline CDR1 SGHTA, CDR2 FQGNSA. DNA for the CDR3: TGTGCCAGCAGCCCGGCCCCGGGGACTTATTCACCCCTCCACTTT. This codes for CASSPAPGTYSPLHF.

The gene calls are TRBV9 and TRBJ1-1; 7 nucleotides align to TRBD1. Looked up from germline, CDR1 is SGDLS and CDR2 is YYNGEE. The CDR3 spans 15 residues. The junction had 6 bases not matched to a gene; V was cut back by 0 bases and J by 4 bases. The CDR3 sequence is CASSVVGTGATEAFF. The CDR3 DNA reads TGTGCCAGCAGCGTAGTAGGTACAGGGGCCACTGAAGCTTTCTTT.

The CDR3 DNA is TGTGCCAGTAGTTTCGACAGATACAATGAGCAGTTCTTC. Encoded protein: CASSFDRYNEQFF. This chain links TRBV19 with TRBJ2-1; D is possibly TRBD1 (5 bases). Deletions cut 5 bases from V and 4 bases from J, with 9 bases between. The CDR3 sequence is 13 residues long. CDR1 is LNHDA, CDR2 SQIVND, per germline (reference sequence).

CDR3 sequence (DNA): TGTGCCAGTAGTACACCCCGTAGGGACACCGGGGAGCTGTTTTTT. This codes for CASSTPRRDTGELFF. The chain links TRBV19 to TRBJ2-2; D call uncertain. The CDR3 sequence is 15 residues long. V shed 4 bases and J shed 3 bases, with 12 bases lying between them. The germline V gene encodes CDR1 LNHDA and CDR2 SQIVND (reference sequence).

V usage is TRBV28 and J usage is TRBJ2-7; 7 positions match TRBD1. Germline V gives CDR1 MDHEN, CDR2 SYDVKM. V lost 4 bases to trimming and J lost 6 bases; unmatched junction nucleotides: 12. The CDR3 is made up of 15 amino acids. The CDR3 reads CASSSSGTAVREQYF. The DNA for the CDR3 is TGTGCCAGCAGTTCTTCCGGGACAGCAGTTCGCGAGCAGTACTTC.

The chain is built from TRBV5-1 and TRBJ2-5, with TRBD2 matching over 7 bases. CDR3 length equals 13 residues. Unmatched junction bases numbered 2, after V lost 2 bases and J lost 4 bases. Germline-derived CDR1 and CDR2 are SGHRS and YFSETQ. The CDR3 sequence: CASSFTGGETQYF. The CDR3 region has the DNA TGCGCCAGCAGCTTTACGGGAGGAGAGACCCAGTACTTC.

The CDR3 DNA reads as TGTGCCAGCAGCTTCCCGGGGGCCGGGCCCAATTCACCCCTCCACTTT. It codes for CASSFPGAGPNSPLHF. The chain couples TRBV11-1 to TRBJ1-6, with TRBD1 as a possible D gene (6 bases). Trimming stripped 3 bases from V and 7 bases from J, with 16 bases between. Germline CDR1 reads SGHAT; CDR2 reads FQDESV (reference sequence). CDR3 length: 16 amino acids.

The rearrangement uses TRBV4-2 and TRBJ1-1, with D tentatively TRBD1 (6 bases). The CDR3 has 17 residues. The V and J ends lost 0 bases and 1 base respectively, with 15 bases between them. The V gene's germline CDR1 is LGHNA and CDR2 YNFKEQ. Here the CDR3 reads CASSQEAPGHGNTEAFF. CDR3 nucleotides: TGTGCCAGCAGCCAAGAAGCCCCGGGACATGGGAACACTGAAGCTTTCTTT.

J is TRBJ1-1 and V is TRBV6-5; TRBD1 aligns across 7 bases. CDR1 MNHEY and CDR2 SVGAGI come from the germline V gene. This CDR3 is 14 amino acids long. Trimming took 5 bases from V and 8 from J; bases not matched to a gene: 11. The DNA for the CDR3 is TGTGCCAGCAGTGAGACGATCCGGGACAGAGAAGCTTTCTTT. It yields the protein CASSETIRDREAFF.

As DNA, the CDR3 is TGTGCCAGCTCATCCATCGGGGACGCAAACACTGAAGCTTTCTTT. Amino acids: CASSSIGDANTEAFF. The chain has TRBV18 and TRBJ1-1; a weak D match, TRBD1 (5 bases). The germline V gene encodes CDR1 KGHSH and CDR2 LQKENI. The V and J ends lost 5 bases and 2 bases respectively, with 15 bases between them. CDR3 length: 15 residues. The full variable domain, completed using reference TRBV18 and TRBJ1-1, is NAGVMQNPRHLVRRRGQEARLRCSPMKGHSHVYWYRQLPEEGLKFMVYLQKENIIDESGMPKERFSAEFPKEGPSILRIQQVVRGDSAAYFCASSSIGDANTEAFFGQGTRLTVV.

The chain couples TRBV7-2 to TRBJ2-7; 9 nucleotides match TRBD2. From germline, CDR1 is SGHTA and CDR2 FQGNSA. The CDR3 length is 14 residues. With V trimmed by 0 bases and J by 7 bases, 4 bases remained unmatched. CDR3 DNA: TGTGCCAGCAGCTTAGCTAGCGGGGGAATGGAGCAGTACTTC. Protein: CASSLASGGMEQYF.

This clone was seen just once. CDR3 region: CASSYSEMGQFF. CDR3 nucleotide sequence: TGTGCCAGCAGTTATAGCGAAATGGGGCAGTTCTTC. The J gene is TRBJ2-1, the V gene TRBV7-9, with D perhaps matching TRBD2 (5 bases). Germline CDR1 reads SEHNR; CDR2 reads FQNEAQ (reference sequence). CDR3 length equals 12 residues. Trimming took off 6 bases at V and 12 bases at J, with 15 bases between the two ends.

The CDR3 nucleotides are TGTGCCAGCAGTGCCTTACTTGACAGGATTAGCTCCTACGAGCAGTACTTC. The encoded protein is CASSALLDRISSYEQYF. This chain connects TRBV6-1 to TRBJ2-7, with D possibly TRBD1 on 6 matching bases. V was trimmed by 4 bases and J by 0 bases, leaving 19 bases between them. The CDR3 loop spans 17 amino acids. Germline CDR1 MNHNS, CDR2 SASEGT.

The sample holds one count of this clone. V gene TRBV21-1 combines with J gene TRBJ1-6; the listed D gene, TRBD1, was not tested against the DNA. TRBV21-1 counts as a pseudogene. CDR3 length: 21 amino acids. In DNA form, the CDR3 reads TGTGCCAGCAGCTTACGTACAGGGGGCGTTCTTTTAGGGTCCTATAATTCACCCCTCCACTTT. Protein: CASSLRTGGVLLGSYNSPLHF.

V and J are TRBV11-2 and TRBJ2-3; 10 bases are shared with TRBD1. Per the germline V gene, CDR1 is SGHAT and CDR2 is FQNNGV. The CDR3 length is 15 residues. J was trimmed by 4 bases and V by 3 bases; bases with no gene match: 4. This CDR3 reads CASSFSGTGADTQYF. The CDR3 nucleotides are TGTGCCAGCAGCTTTTCCGGGACAGGGGCAGATACGCAGTATTTT.

In this sample, this clone turned up a few times. This chain links TRBV6-1 with TRBJ1-6; no reliable D call. The germline gives CDR1 MNHNS, CDR2 SASEGT. This CDR3 is built from 14 residues. Trimming removed 4 bases from V and 8 bases from J, with 12 bases in between. This chain's CDR3 is CASSAGGEYSPLHF. CDR3 nucleotide sequence: TGTGCCAGCAGTGCCGGCGGCGAGTATTCACCCCTCCACTTT.

The rearrangement joins TRBV9 to TRBJ2-2, with D perhaps given as TRBD1 or TRBD2 (5 bases each). Germline-derived CDR1 and CDR2 are SGDLS and YYNGEE. This CDR3 has 15 residues. V was cut by 5 bases and J by 0 bases, with 11 bases left in between. The CDR3 loop reads CASSSGTANTGELFF. CDR3 coding DNA: TGTGCCAGCAGTTCCGGGACGGCGAACACCGGGGAGCTGTTTTTT. Supplemented by reference TRBV9 and TRBJ2-2, the full variable domain reads DSGVTQTPKHLITATGQRVTLRCSPRSGDLSVYWYQQSLDQGLQFLIQYYNGEERAKGNILERFSAQQFPDLHSELNLSSLELGDSALYFCASSSGTANTGELFFGEGSRLTVL.

V is TRBV10-3 and J is TRBJ2-1, with D uncertain. Germline V gene sequence: CDR1 ENHRY, CDR2 SYGVKD. Trimming left V 2 bases short and J 2 bases short, with 7 bases between. The CDR3 sequence is 14 residues long. CDR3 sequence: CAISERAAYNEQFF. The CDR3 DNA is TGTGCCATCAGTGAGCGGGCAGCCTACAATGAGCAGTTCTTC.

The chain uses TRBV5-6 and TRBJ2-3; no definite D call. CDR1 SGHDT and CDR2 YYEEEE come from the germline V gene. The CDR3 loop spans 13 amino acids. V was pared by 0 bases and J by 1 base, with 3 bases between. The CDR3 DNA follows: TGTGCCAGCAGCTTGGAAGGCACAGATACGCAGTATTTT. Translated, it gives CASSLEGTDTQYF.

The chain uses TRBV5-4 and TRBJ1-1; D is possibly TRBD1 (6 bases). Per germline, CDR1 SGHNT and CDR2 YYREEE (reference sequence). The CDR3 is 15 amino acids. With 4 bases removed from V and 3 bases from J, the gap between germline ends came to 16 bases. CDR3 DNA: TGTGCCAGCAGCACACCGGGGGCCTCCCACACTGAAGCTTTCTTT. Amino acids: CASSTPGASHTEAFF.

J is TRBJ2-1 and V is TRBV6-1; 7 bases match TRBD2. The germline V gene encodes CDR1 MNHNS and CDR2 SASEGT. Trimming took 8 bases from V and 0 from J; bases not matched to a gene: 7. The CDR3 totals 15 residues. The CDR3 protein is CASEGLLSSYNEQFF. Written as DNA, the CDR3 is TGTGCCAGCGAGGGACTACTCAGCTCCTACAATGAGCAGTTCTTC.

This chain uses TRBV2 with TRBJ2-7; D call uncertain. The germline gives CDR1 SNHLY, CDR2 FYNNEI. Trimming cost V 2 bases and J 4 bases, with 15 bases left between them. This CDR3 is built from 15 residues. DNA of the CDR3: TGTGCCAGCAGTGAAAGTTCAGGTAACGGGTACGAGCAGTACTTC. This sequence encodes CASSESSGNGYEQYF.

The chain recombines TRBV28 with TRBJ1-2; 8 bases fit TRBD1. The germline V gene has CDR1 MDHEN and CDR2 SYDVKM. V dropped 6 bases and J dropped 3; count of bases not matched to a gene: 6. CDR3 length: 14 residues. The CDR3 loop reads CASSFRQGHYGYTF. CDR3 in DNA: TGTGCCAGCAGCTTTCGACAGGGGCACTATGGCTACACCTTC.

This clone has just a few counts. The CDR3 DNA reads as TGTGCCAGCAGAGTTTACAGGGAAGCAGATACGCAGTATTTT. Amino acids: CASRVYREADTQYF. The rearrangement links TRBV6-6 to TRBJ2-3, with D perhaps matching TRBD1 (6 bases). The germline V and J ends were trimmed by 6 bases and 4 bases, with 14 bases remaining between them. The CDR3 extends over 14 amino acids. Germline CDR1 reads MNHNY; CDR2 reads SVGAGI (reference sequence).

This clone turned up a few times. This rearrangement joins TRBV7-8 to TRBJ2-2; 7 bases agree with TRBD1. The CDR3 consists of 15 residues. With V trimmed by 1 base and J by 2 bases, 1 base remained unmatched. Germline CDR1 and CDR2: SGHVS and FQNEAQ. CDR3 sequence reads: CASSLVGGNTGELFF. CDR3 in DNA: TGTGCCAGCAGCTTAGTAGGGGGCAACACCGGGGAGCTGTTTTTT.

The chain has TRBV27 and TRBJ2-2; D gene unclear. The CDR3 spans 16 residues. V dropped 5 bases and J dropped 4 bases, with 17 bases sitting between them. In germline, CDR1 is MNHEY, CDR2 SMNVEV (reference sequence). The CDR3 DNA reads as TGTGCCAGCAGTACAACACAGCTGGGTACCACCGGGGAGCTGTTTTTT. Its protein product is CASSTTQLGTTGELFF.

The gene calls are TRBV7-2 and TRBJ1-5; 9 nucleotides align to TRBD1. Germline CDR1 reads SGHTA; CDR2 reads FQGNSA. The V and J ends lost 1 base and 7 bases, in that order; junction bases with no gene match: 5. This CDR3 has 15 amino acids. This CDR3 is CASSLVTGGGQPQHF. The CDR3 nucleotides are TGTGCCAGCAGCTTAGTTACAGGGGGCGGACAGCCCCAGCATTTT.